What follows are 20 T cell receptor beta chains derived from one specimen sequenced in a study of OX40 agonist ivuxolimab in advanced cancers. Method: immunoSEQ multiplex PCR; TCRdb's copy keeps in-frame clones and lacks some. Among about 70,000 clones listed, around 94% were seen once. The sequencing here drew on CD4+ or CD8+ T cells sorted from blood, taken in a trial of the OX40 agonist ivuxolimab. The origin of the receptors is an adult with an advanced solid tumor such as melanoma, head and neck, liver or kidney cancer.

Here the CDR3 reads CASSKQGNYGYTF. For the CDR3, the DNA is TGTGCCAGCAGCAAACAGGGGAACTATGGCTACACCTTC. J is TRBJ1-2 and V is TRBV11-3, with 7 bases lining up with TRBD1. CDR1 SGHNT and CDR2 YENEEA come from the germline V gene. The V and J ends lost 5 bases and 2 bases, in that order; junction bases with no gene match: 2. This CDR3 region has 13 residues.

The V call is TRBV4-1, the J call TRBJ2-7; 13 bases are a match to TRBD2. Trimming cost V 3 bases and J 5 bases; bases outside gene matches: 7. The length of the CDR3 is 16 residues. CDR1 MGHRA and CDR2 YSYEKL come from the germline V gene. The CDR3: CASSHFGTSGKHEQYF. Here the CDR3 DNA reads TGCGCCAGCAGCCATTTCGGGACTAGCGGGAAGCACGAGCAGTACTTC.

The V gene is TRBV19, the J gene TRBJ2-7; 7 bases agree with TRBD2. Per the germline V gene, CDR1 is LNHDA and CDR2 is SQIVND (reference sequence). This CDR3 contains 15 residues. With 4 bases clipped from V and 2 bases from J, the junction kept 8 bases outside the gene matches. The CDR3 DNA is TGTGCCAGTAGTACCAACGGACTAGGTACCTACGAGCAGTACTTC. Its protein product is CASSTNGLGTYEQYF.

J is TRBJ2-7 and V is TRBV18; 14 positions match TRBD2. The CDR3 runs 17 residues. Germline V gene data show CDR1 as KGHSH and CDR2 as LQKENI. Losses at the gene ends were 4 bases for V and 2 bases for J; bases not matched to a gene: 7. The CDR3 spells CASSLGTSGRVPYEQYF. The CDR3 nucleotides are TGTGCCAGCTCACTAGGGACTAGCGGGAGAGTACCCTACGAGCAGTACTTC.

The V and J genes are TRBV5-1 and TRBJ2-1; D not certain. V lost 4 bases to trimming and J lost 9 bases, with 8 bases between them. This CDR3 spans 11 amino acids. Germline lookup yields CDR1 SGHRS and CDR2 YFSETQ. This chain's CDR3 is CASSNDVEQFF. The CDR3 nucleotides are TGCGCCAGCAGCAACGACGTTGAGCAGTTCTTC.

This chain connects TRBV11-2 to TRBJ2-7; 8 bases are a match to TRBD1. With 2 bases clipped from V and 3 bases from J, the junction kept 3 bases outside the gene matches. CDR1 is SGHAT, CDR2 FQNNGV, per germline. The length of the CDR3 is 14 residues. The CDR3 DNA sequence: TGTGCCAGCAGCTTAACAGGGGGGAACTACGAGCAGTACTTC. Protein product: CASSLTGGNYEQYF.

The V gene is TRBV7-2, the J gene TRBJ1-2; 9 nucleotides match TRBD1. Trimming at V came to 6 bases and at J to 10 bases, leaving 9 bases not matched to a gene. CDR1 and CDR2 from the germline V gene are SGHTA and FQGNSA. CDR3 length: 13 amino acids. DNA for the CDR3: TGTGCCAGCAGTGGAGGGACAGGGCACGCCTACACCTTC. Translating it yields CASSGGTGHAYTF. The full variable domain, its missing parts supplied by reference TRBV7-2 and TRBJ1-2, is GAGVSQSPSNKVTEKGKDVELRCDPISGHTALYWYRQSLGQGLEFLIYFQGNSAPDKSGLPSDRFSAERTGGSVSTLTIQRTQQEDSAVYLCASSGGTGHAYTFGSGTRLTVV.

J is TRBJ2-7 and V is TRBV6-5; D is unclear. V lost 0 bases and J lost 3, with 15 bases in between. The CDR3 totals 16 residues. CDR1 MNHEY and CDR2 SVGAGI come from the germline V gene. Here the CDR3 reads CASSYSSATRNYEQYF. The CDR3 nucleotides read TGTGCCAGCAGTTACTCGTCAGCGACAAGAAACTACGAGCAGTACTTC.

The chain has TRBV6-5 and TRBJ1-2; 8 nucleotides line up with TRBD1. Germline CDR1 reads MNHEY; CDR2 reads SVGAGI. Trimming removed 5 bases from V and 11 bases from J; junction bases left unmatched: 16. The CDR3 runs 15 residues. The CDR3 sequence is CASSPMRGQATGYTF. The CDR3 DNA sequence: TGTGCCAGCAGTCCTATGAGGGGACAGGCCACGGGGTACACCTTC.

The CDR3 DNA is TGTGCCATCAGTGAGAGGTCAGGGGGGAAACAGCCCCAGCATTTT. Translating gives CAISERSGGKQPQHF. This chain links TRBV10-3 with TRBJ1-5; 7 bases agree with TRBD1. V shed 2 bases and J 7 bases; nucleotides not matched to a gene: 8. Germline V gives CDR1 ENHRY, CDR2 SYGVKD. The CDR3 consists of 15 residues.

The chain has TRBV5-1 and TRBJ2-7; 8 nucleotides line up with TRBD1. Germline CDR1 reads SGHRS; CDR2 reads YFSETQ. The CDR3 runs to 14 residues. With 5 bases clipped from V and 4 bases from J, the junction kept 8 bases outside the gene matches. The CDR3, as DNA: TGCGCCAGCAGGCCGACCGGGACAGGATACGAGCAGTACTTC. Translation gives CASRPTGTGYEQYF.

The V gene is TRBV5-1, the J gene TRBJ2-5; TRBD2 aligns across 8 bases. The V gene end was trimmed by 3 bases and the J gene end by 2 bases; junction bases not matched to a gene: 6. Germline V gene sequence: CDR1 SGHRS, CDR2 YFSETQ. The length of the CDR3 is 15 residues. The CDR3 DNA follows: TGCGCCAGCAGCTCCGGGTTAGCGGGACAAGAGACCCAGTACTTC. It specifies CASSSGLAGQETQYF.

This sequence joins TRBV10-1 and TRBJ1-5, with D tentatively TRBD1 (6 bases). The CDR3 has 16 residues. CDR1 WNHNN and CDR2 SYGVQD come from the germline V gene (reference sequence). V was shortened by 7 bases and J by 3 bases, with 19 bases between the two germline ends. The CDR3 here is CASMVFRRQANQPQHF. CDR3 bases: TGCGCCAGCATGGTTTTCCGGAGACAGGCCAATCAGCCCCAGCATTTT.

The chain is built from TRBV7-9 and TRBJ2-7, with TRBD1 as a possible D gene (5 bases). CDR1 is SEHNR, CDR2 FQNEAQ, per germline (reference sequence). V was trimmed by 0 bases and J by 7 bases, leaving 13 bases between them. The CDR3 sequence is 14 residues long. The CDR3 spells CASSLAGQAGEQYF. The CDR3 bases are TGTGCCAGCAGCTTAGCGGGCCAAGCAGGGGAGCAGTACTTC. Full variable domain (remainder filled in from reference TRBV7-9 and TRBJ2-7): DTGVSQNPRHKITKRGQNVTFRCDPISEHNRLYWYRQTLGQGPEFLTYFQNEAQLEKSRLLSDRFSAERPKGSFSTLEIQRTEQGDSAMYLCASSLAGQAGEQYFGPGTRLTVT.

This rearrangement joins TRBV18 to TRBJ1-5; 9 bases match TRBD1. This CDR3 is 18 amino acids long. The V and J ends lost 2 bases and 2 bases, in that order; junction bases with no gene match: 10. Germline-derived CDR1 and CDR2 are KGHSH and LQKENI. CDR3 DNA sequence: TGTGCCAGCTCACCAAGTAGAACAGGGGGCGGCGGCAATCAGCCCCAGCATTTT. The encoded protein is CASSPSRTGGGGNQPQHF.

The CDR3 is CASTSSSGSYEQYF. CDR3 DNA sequence: TGTGCCTCAACCTCGTCCAGCGGGAGTTACGAGCAGTACTTC. The rearrangement uses TRBV19 and TRBJ2-7; the match to TRBD2 covers 8 bases. The V and J ends lost 11 bases and 4 bases, in that order; junction bases with no gene match: 13. The V gene's germline CDR1 is LNHDA and CDR2 SQIVND (reference sequence). CDR3 length: 14 amino acids.

This clone was seen once. V is TRBV5-1 and J is TRBJ1-1; D not resolved. CDR1 SGHRS and CDR2 YFSETQ come from the germline V gene. V was trimmed by 0 bases and J by 1 base, leaving 7 bases between them. The CDR3 sequence is 14 residues long. The CDR3 reads CASSLASENTEAFF. The CDR3 DNA follows: TGCGCCAGCAGCTTGGCGTCAGAGAACACTGAAGCTTTCTTT. The variable domain in full, completed from reference TRBV5-1 and TRBJ1-1, reads KAGVTQTPRYLIKTRGQQVTLSCSPISGHRSVSWYQQTPGQGLQFLFEYFSETQRNKGNFPGRFSGRQFSNSRSEMNVSTLELGDSALYLCASSLASENTEAFFGQGTRLTVV.

This clone came up many times. The chain employs TRBV19 and TRBJ1-3; tentatively, D is TRBD1 (5 bases). The CDR3 runs 13 residues. V was shortened by 7 bases and J by 3 bases, with 10 bases between the two germline ends. CDR1 and CDR2 (germline): LNHDA, SQIVND (reference sequence). The CDR3 nucleotides are TGTGCCAGTATGGGGACTGGTGGAAACACCATATATTTT. The encoded protein is CASMGTGGNTIYF. Full variable domain (rest looked up from reference TRBV19 and TRBJ1-3): DGGITQSPKYLFRKEGQNVTLSCEQNLNHDAMYWYRQDPGQGLRLIYYSQIVNDFQKGDIAEGYSVSREKKESFPLTVTSAQKNPTAFYLCASMGTGGNTIYFGEGSWLTVV.

The V and J genes are TRBV9 and TRBJ2-2; unclear D gene. Germline V lookup: CDR1 SGDLS, CDR2 YYNGEE. Between the trimmed V and J ends, which lost 4 bases and 3 bases, there was a span of 4 bases. There are 12 residues in the CDR3. For the CDR3, the DNA is TGTGCCAGCAGCCCCCACACCGGGGAGCTGTTTTTT. This encodes CASSPHTGELFF.

The CDR3 loop is CASSKRTGNTEAFF. DNA of the CDR3: TGTGCCAGCAGCAAACGGACAGGGAACACTGAAGCTTTCTTT. V and J are TRBV7-6 and TRBJ1-1; TRBD1 matches 7 bases. With V trimmed by 5 bases and J by 1 base, 4 bases remained unmatched. The CDR3 totals 14 residues. Germline loops: CDR1 SGHVS, CDR2 FNYEAQ.